This T cell receptor beta chain comes out of a study of beta chain features in type 1 diabetes (dated by TCRdb to between 2018 and 2020). For the study in its entirety: Mean age, gender distribution, total cell number and subset yield did not differ between patients and healthy donors. Regulatory and stem cell-like memory subsets were isolated from only 8 patients and about 8 healthy donors, whereas naive and central memory subsets came from all 30 or so donors. A total of just under 110,000,000 sorted cells were examined across all samples, and RNA yield correlated strongly with the number of cells per subset. In the study, recently diagnosed type 1 diabetes patients and matched healthy donors were compared on the TCRB repertoires of their sorted circulating CD4+ T cell subsets.

For CDR1 and CDR2, the germline V gene lists SGHDT and YYEEEE. The CDR3 measures 14 amino acids from cysteine to phenylalanine. The sequence is cut down to CDR3 DNA, 42 bases in frame from base 1. At the junction V is shortened by 8 bases and J by 7 bases, with 21 bases in between. Each donor gave one peripheral blood draw, roughly 0.11 L on average, collected into heparinised tubes. Using a panel that included CD45RO, CCR7, CD25, CD127, CD95 and CD27, naive, central memory, regulatory and stem cell-like memory CD4+ T cells were sorted on a BD FACSAria II. Purity was above 98% for every sorted population. Right away, PBMCs were isolated by Lymphoprep density gradient centrifugation and were stained directly, with no culture step. To minimize batch effects, samples were stained and sorted in pairs, one healthy donor with one patient per experiment. The entire isolated RNA was reverse transcribed using the High Capacity cDNA Reverse Transcription Kit, and thus expressed TCRB transcripts were sequenced. Naive, central memory and regulatory T cell samples underwent deep immunoSEQ sequencing, averaging about 3.57 million total reads per sample. After sorted cells were lysed in RLT buffer, RNA was extracted with DNase-treated RNeasy Micro or Mini kits, with the choice depending on cell number. To prevent cross-contamination, each cell subset was processed individually, whereas patient and healthy donor samples were processed jointly. Using the immunoSEQ multiplex PCR, TCRB sequences were amplified from cDNA into 87-bp fragments spanning the CDR3 region. Sequencing of the amplicons was done on the Illumina HiSeq platform. As for the original processing: Synthetic template baselines were used to correct PCR bias computationally, reads within Hamming distance 2 were collapsed, and singletons that could not be merged were discarded. By aligning reads against IMGT, V, D and J genes, CDR3 length, and insertions or deletions at six rearrangement sites were assigned. Within each subset, clonotype counts were normalized to the number of sorted cells before true diversity and Gini coefficients were calculated with the tcR R package. Repertoire sharing was quantified using the overlap coefficient calculated on TCRB nucleotide sequences. In TCRdb, the immuneACCESS table is reduced to in-frame sequences with V and J assigned. These tables do not hold every clone; where another copy was compared, an unresolved V gene accounts for under half, and the others remain unexplained. Clone size and V and J calls were adopted from that table, with D and trimming inferred from the DNA. Within this sample are approximately 170,000 clones, with around 7.8% of them counted one time only. The top ten hold about 0.95% of the sample.

This clone has only a few counts. This clone's antigen is unknown. Base qualities are not provided; no much larger clone lies one nucleotide away. Paper-wide results and their limitations: A moderate but significant shortening of TCRB CDR3 length was observed in type 1 diabetes patients in all four CD4+ subsets. Because cDNA rather than genomic DNA was sequenced, highly expressing activated cells could have been over-represented, although no difference in activation and CD3 levels was found between groups. Fewer insertions and more nucleotide deletions at VDJ recombination sites were observed in patients with type 1 diabetes, implying thymic rearrangement abnormalities. PCR may preferentially amplify shorter templates, but because patient and control samples were amplified and corrected together, any resulting skew would affect both groups equally. Naive, central memory and regulatory TCRB repertoires appeared to be more similar among patients than among healthy donors. HLA sub-analyses involved small numbers of individuals, so any influence of HLA type on TCRB rearrangement remained unresolved.

This receptor was identified in a woman aged 35 to 49 with type 1 diabetes. Rearrangement joined TRBV5-6 to TRBJ2-5; TRBD2 is perhaps the D gene, given 5 matching bases. Sequencing was performed on central memory CD4+ T cells from blood. CDR3 region: CASQSGDGSVTQYF. The nucleotide sequence is TGTGCCAGTCAGTCCGGGGATGGCTCGGTGACCCAGTACTTC.